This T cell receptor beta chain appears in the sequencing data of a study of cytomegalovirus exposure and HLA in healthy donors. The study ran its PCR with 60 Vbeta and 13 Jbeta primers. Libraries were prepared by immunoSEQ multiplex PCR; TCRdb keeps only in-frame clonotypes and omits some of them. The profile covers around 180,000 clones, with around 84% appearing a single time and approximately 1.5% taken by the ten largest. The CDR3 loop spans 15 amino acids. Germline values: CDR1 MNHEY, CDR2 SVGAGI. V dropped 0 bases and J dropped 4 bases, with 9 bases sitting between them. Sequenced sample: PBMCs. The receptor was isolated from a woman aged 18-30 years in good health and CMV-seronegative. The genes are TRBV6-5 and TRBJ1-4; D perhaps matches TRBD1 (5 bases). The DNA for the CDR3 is TGTGCCAGCAGTTACTCAGACCAGGGTAATGAAAAACTGTTTTTT. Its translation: CASSYSDQGNEKLFF.